One and the same sample provided the 2 T cell receptor beta chains below, sequenced in a study of cytomegalovirus exposure and HLA in healthy donors. 13 Jbeta primers and 60 Vbeta primers were used for the PCR. Generated by immunoSEQ multiplex PCR, the TCRdb table keeps only in-frame clones and is missing some. Seen here are 150,000 to 200,000 clones, 65% to 70% observed once, and the top ten hold 10%. The sequenced material came from PBMCs. The source of these receptors is a man aged 25 to 40 in good health and CMV-seropositive.

This clone was found once. This chain uses TRBV2 with TRBJ2-5; TRBD2 is a possible D gene (6 bases). The V end was cut by 5 bases, the J end by 1 base, with 20 bases between. CDR3 size: 17 residues. Germline V gives CDR1 SNHLY, CDR2 FYNNEI. The CDR3 region is CASSWPDGGMGQETQYF. In nucleotides, the CDR3 is TGTGCCAGCAGTTGGCCCGACGGGGGAATGGGCCAAGAGACCCAGTACTTC.

CDR3 amino acids: CASSLGQGRSGELFF. The CDR3 bases are TGCGCCAGCAGCTTGGGACAGGGAAGGTCCGGGGAGCTGTTTTTT. This chain uses TRBV5-1 with TRBJ2-2; 7 bases line up with TRBD1. Germline loops: CDR1 SGHRS, CDR2 YFSETQ. There are 15 residues in the CDR3. Losses at the gene ends were 0 bases for V and 6 bases for J; bases not matched to a gene: 5.